This T cell receptor beta chain was sequenced during a study of cytomegalovirus exposure and HLA in healthy donors. The PCR used 60 Vbeta and 13 Jbeta primers. Data came from immunoSEQ multiplex PCR; TCRdb stores just in-frame clones and leaves some out. The sample consists of about 210,000 clones, 81% of them appearing once. CDR1 is SGHRS, CDR2 YFSETQ, per germline. Trimming removed 1 base from V and 7 bases from J; junction bases left unmatched: 8. This CDR3 spans 15 amino acids. General study results and limits: Certain sequence variants were highly shared and formed a cluster, and this cluster was likely a sequencing artifact. Specificity of three CMV-associated chains for CMV antigens was verified in vitro.

Worth noting for this clone: The target antigen is unknown.

V gene TRBV5-1 combines with J gene TRBJ1-5, with TRBD1 matching 7 bases. The sequenced sample consisted of PBMCs. This TCR was sampled from a man aged 40-55 years in good health and CMV-seropositive. The CDR3 sequence: CASSLSTGVEQPQHF. The CDR3 DNA follows: TGCGCCAGCAGCTTGAGCACAGGGGTTGAGCAGCCCCAGCATTTT.